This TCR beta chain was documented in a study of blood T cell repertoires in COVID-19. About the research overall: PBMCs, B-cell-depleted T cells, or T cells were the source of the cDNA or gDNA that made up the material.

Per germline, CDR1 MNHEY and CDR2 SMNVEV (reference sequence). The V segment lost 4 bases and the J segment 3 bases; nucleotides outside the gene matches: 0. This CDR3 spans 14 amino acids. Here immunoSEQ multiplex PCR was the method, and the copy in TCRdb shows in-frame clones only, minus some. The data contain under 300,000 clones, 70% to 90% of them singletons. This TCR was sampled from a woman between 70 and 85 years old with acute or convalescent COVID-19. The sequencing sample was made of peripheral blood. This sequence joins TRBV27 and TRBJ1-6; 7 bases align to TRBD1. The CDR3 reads CASSYRGYNSPLHF. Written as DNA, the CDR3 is TGTGCCAGCAGTTACAGGGGCTATAATTCACCCCTCCACTTT.